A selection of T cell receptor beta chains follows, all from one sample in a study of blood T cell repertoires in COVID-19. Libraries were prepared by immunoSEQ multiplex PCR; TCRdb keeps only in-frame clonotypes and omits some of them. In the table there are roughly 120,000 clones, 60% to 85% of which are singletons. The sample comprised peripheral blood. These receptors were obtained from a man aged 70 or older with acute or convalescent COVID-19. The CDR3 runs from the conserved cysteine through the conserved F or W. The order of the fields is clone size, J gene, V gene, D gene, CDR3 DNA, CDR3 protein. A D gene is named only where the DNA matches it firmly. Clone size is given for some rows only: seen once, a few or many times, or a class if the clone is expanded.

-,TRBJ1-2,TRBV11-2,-,TGTGCCAGCAACCCGGCGGCCCCTGCCGGCTACACCTTC,CASNPAAPAGYTF
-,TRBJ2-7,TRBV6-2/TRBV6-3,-,TGTGCCAGCAGTTACTCTAGAGCCTACGAGCAGTACTTC,CASSYSRAYEQYF
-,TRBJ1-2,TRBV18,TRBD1,TGTGCCAGCTCGATACAACAGGGGGACTACACCTTC,CASSIQQGDYTF
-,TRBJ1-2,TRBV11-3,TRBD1,TGTGCCAGCAGCACCTCCGGGACAGGGGGAGATGGCTACACCTTC,CASSTSGTGGDGYTF
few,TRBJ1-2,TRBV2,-,TGTGCCAGCAGTGCCTCCACTTTGACCGGGGGCTACACCTTC,CASSASTLTGGYTF
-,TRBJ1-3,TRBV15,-,TGTGCCACCAGCAGGGAACTTTTGGGCGTCTCTGGAAACACCATATATTTT,CATSRELLGVSGNTIYF
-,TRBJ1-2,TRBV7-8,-,TGTGCCAGCAGCTTAGCTAGGACTAGAACGTCTAACTATGGCTACACCTTC,CASSLARTRTSNYGYTF
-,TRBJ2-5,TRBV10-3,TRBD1,TGTGCCATCAGTGAGCGGCAGGGGGCGGACGAGACCCAGTACTTC,CAISERQGADETQYF
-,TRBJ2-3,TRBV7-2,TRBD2,TGTGCCAGCAGCGAAGACAGCGGGGGGGCTGTGGATACGCAGTATTTT,CASSEDSGGAVDTQYF
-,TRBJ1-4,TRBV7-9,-,TGTGCCAGCAGCTTACCACGAGGGTCAACTAATGAAAAACTGTTTTTT,CASSLPRGSTNEKLFF
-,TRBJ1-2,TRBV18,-,TGTGCCAGCTCACCAGTTGAGTCGATGGAGGGCTATGGCTACACCTTC,CASSPVESMEGYGYTF
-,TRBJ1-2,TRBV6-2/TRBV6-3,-,TGTGCCAGCAGTATCACCGGACAGACTAACTATGGCTACACCTTC,CASSITGQTNYGYTF
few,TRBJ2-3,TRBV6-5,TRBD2,TGTGCCAGCAGTAACCTAGCGGGAGATACGCAGTATTTT,CASSNLAGDTQYF
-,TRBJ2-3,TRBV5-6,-,TGTGCCAGCAGCGCAAAACAGGTTAATACGCAGTATTTT,CASSAKQVNTQYF
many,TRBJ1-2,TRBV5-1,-,TGCGCCAGCAGCTTGGAAGGGGTCTATGGCTACACCTTC,CASSLEGVYGYTF
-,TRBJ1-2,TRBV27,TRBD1,TGTGCCAGCAGTGACCTAACCGGGACAGGGACGAACTATGGCTACACCTTC,CASSDLTGTGTNYGYTF
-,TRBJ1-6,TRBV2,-,TGTGCCAACCGACAGGAAGGTAATTCACCCCTCCACTTT,CANRQEGNSPLHF
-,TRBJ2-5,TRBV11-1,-,TGTGCCAGCAGCTTAGGACCGGGGAAGGAGACCCAGTACTTC,CASSLGPGKETQYF